A single sample gave rise to the 11 T cell receptor beta chains below, sequenced in a study of blood T cell repertoires in COVID-19. TCRdb keeps only in-frame clones here, not all; method: immunoSEQ multiplex PCR. The profile shows over 200,000 clones, about 86% of them singletons. Sequenced sample: peripheral blood. The origin of the receptors is a woman between 50 and 59 years old with acute or convalescent COVID-19.

This clone was picked up a small number of times. The chain has TRBV11-1 and TRBJ2-7; the match to TRBD2 covers 9 bases. Trimming at V came to 0 bases and at J to 7 bases, leaving 10 bases not matched to a gene. Germline CDR1 is SGHAT and CDR2 is FQDESV (reference sequence). There are 16 residues in the CDR3. CDR3 DNA: TGTGCCAGCAGCTTAGCGCCGATAGCGGGAGTAAGTGAGCAGTACTTC. This sequence encodes CASSLAPIAGVSEQYF.

The rearrangement uses TRBV29-1 and TRBJ1-2; TRBD1 is a possible D gene (6 bases). This CDR3 region has 12 residues. Per germline, CDR1 SQVTM and CDR2 ANQGSEA. With 2 bases removed from V and 8 bases from J, the gap between germline ends came to 12 bases. CDR3 bases: TGCAGCGTTGAACGGGGGGCGCGAGGCTACACCTTC. Its protein product is CSVERGARGYTF.

V gene TRBV24-1 combines with J gene TRBJ2-1, with 9 bases matching TRBD1. CDR3 length equals 14 residues. In germline, CDR1 is KGHDR, CDR2 SFDVKD. V gave up 4 bases and J gave up 12 bases; unmatched junction bases: 9. The DNA of the CDR3 is TGTGCCACCAGTGAACCCAATACAGGGGGCCGGCAGTTCTTC. Encoded protein: CATSEPNTGGRQFF.

This chain uses TRBV27 with TRBJ1-1; TRBD1 matches 9 bases. The trim removed 3 bases at V and 5 bases at J, leaving 10 bases unmatched. Germline V gives CDR1 MNHEY, CDR2 SMNVEV (reference sequence). CDR3 length equals 16 residues. This CDR3 reads CASSFRGTGFSTEAFF. The CDR3 region has the DNA TGTGCCAGCAGTTTTCGGGGGACAGGGTTCTCTACTGAAGCTTTCTTT.

The chain recombines TRBV7-2 with TRBJ2-3; 11 positions agree with TRBD2. Unmatched junction bases numbered 15, after V lost 5 bases and J lost 2 bases. The CDR3 totals 19 residues. Per the germline V gene, CDR1 is SGHTA and CDR2 is FQGNSA. The CDR3 loop reads CASSTHASGRPLITDTQYF. In DNA, the CDR3 is TGTGCCAGCAGCACCCATGCTAGCGGGAGGCCCCTAATCACAGATACGCAGTATTTT.

CDR3 sequence (DNA): TGTGCCAGCAGCTCCCTGACAGGGGGCCTAGGAGATACGCAGTATTTT. As protein: CASSSLTGGLGDTQYF. The gene calls are TRBV5-8 and TRBJ2-3, with TRBD1 matching over 10 bases. CDR1 and CDR2 (germline): SGHTS, YDEGEE. The CDR3 runs to 16 residues. J gave up 5 bases and V 3 bases, and 9 bases lay outside the gene matches.

This clone appeared a few times. V and J are TRBV6-2 or TRBV6-3 and TRBJ1-5, with D perhaps matching TRBD1 (5 bases). Germline V gene data show CDR1 as MNHEY and CDR2 as SVGEGT. V lost 6 bases and J 2 bases, leaving 14 bases between the germline ends. There are 15 residues in the CDR3. The CDR3 spells CASSPHGGGNQPQHF. CDR3 in DNA: TGTGCCAGCAGCCCTCACGGGGGGGGCAATCAGCCCCAGCATTTT.

V usage is TRBV4-1 and J usage is TRBJ2-7; TRBD1 agrees at 8 bases. Per the germline V gene, CDR1 is MGHRA and CDR2 is YSYEKL. The CDR3 is 14 residues long. V shed 4 bases, J shed 6 bases, and the junction held 8 bases outside the gene matches. The CDR3, as DNA: TGCGCCAGCAGCCGAGGGACAGGTTCCCGCGAGCAGTACTTC. This translates into CASSRGTGSREQYF.

This chain uses TRBV15 with TRBJ2-3; D is uncertain. CDR3 size: 13 residues. The V end lost 4 bases, the J end lost 3 bases, and 8 bases lay between the germline ends. The germline CDR1 and CDR2 sequences are LNHNV and YYDKDF (reference sequence). CDR3 sequence reads: CATSIRLTDTQYF. Here the CDR3 DNA reads TGTGCCACCAGCATCCGACTTACAGATACGCAGTATTTT.

The chain uses TRBV4-2 and TRBJ2-7; weak D call: TRBD1 (8 bases). The length of the CDR3 is 16 residues. Per the germline V gene, CDR1 is LGHNA and CDR2 is YNFKEQ. V lost 4 bases and J 2 bases, leaving 18 bases between the germline ends. DNA for the CDR3: TGTGCCAGCAGCCGGGGGGGGACAGGTGGAACCTACGAGCAGTACTTC. As protein: CASSRGGTGGTYEQYF.

This chain connects TRBV5-1 to TRBJ2-2, with 7 bases fitting TRBD2. This CDR3 has 16 residues. Germline assignment: CDR1 SGHRS and CDR2 YFSETQ. The V and J ends lost 4 bases and 0 bases, in that order; junction bases with no gene match: 6. The CDR3 loop reads CASSPRDYSNTGELFF. In nucleotides, the CDR3 is TGCGCCAGCAGCCCAAGGGACTATTCGAACACCGGGGAGCTGTTTTTT. The whole variable domain, filled in from reference TRBV5-1 and TRBJ2-2, reads KAGVTQTPRYLIKTRGQQVTLSCSPISGHRSVSWYQQTPGQGLQFLFEYFSETQRNKGNFPGRFSGRQFSNSRSEMNVSTLELGDSALYLCASSPRDYSNTGELFFGEGSRLTVL.